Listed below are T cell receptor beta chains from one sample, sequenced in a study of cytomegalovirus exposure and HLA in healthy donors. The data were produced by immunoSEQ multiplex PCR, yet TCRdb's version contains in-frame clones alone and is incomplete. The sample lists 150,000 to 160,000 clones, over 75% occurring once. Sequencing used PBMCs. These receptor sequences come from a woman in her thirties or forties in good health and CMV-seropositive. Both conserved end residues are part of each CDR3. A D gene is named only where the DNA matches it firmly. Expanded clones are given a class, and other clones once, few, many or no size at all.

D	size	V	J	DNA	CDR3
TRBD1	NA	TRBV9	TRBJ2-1	TGTGCCAGCAGCCCACACGGGACAGGGAATGAGCAGTTCTTC	CASSPHGTGNEQFF
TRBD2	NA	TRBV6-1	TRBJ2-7	TGTGCCACCAAATTACTAGCGGAGGGAATGAACGAGCAGTACTTC	CATKLLAEGMNEQYF
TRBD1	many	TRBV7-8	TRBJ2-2	TGTGCCAGCAGCGTAACAGGGGGTAACACCGGGGAGCTGTTTTTT	CASSVTGGNTGELFF
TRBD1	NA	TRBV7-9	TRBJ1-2	TGTGCCAGCAGCTTCCCCGCAGGGGGCCCCTATGGCTACACCTTC	CASSFPAGGPYGYTF
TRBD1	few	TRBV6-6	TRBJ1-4	TGTGCCAGCACTTGGGACAGGACTGAAAAACTGTTTTTT	CASTWDRTEKLFF
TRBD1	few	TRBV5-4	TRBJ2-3	TGTGCCAGCAGCTTGGCCGCCACAGGGGGTACGCAGTATTTT	CASSLAATGGTQYF
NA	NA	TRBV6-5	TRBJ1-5	TGTGCCAGCAGCCATCGGAATCAGCCCCAGCATTTT	CASSHRNQPQHF
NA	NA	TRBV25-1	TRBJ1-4	TGTGCCAGCAGTGATCTGAACAGGGCCGGCGATGAAAAACTGTTTTTT	CASSDLNRAGDEKLFF
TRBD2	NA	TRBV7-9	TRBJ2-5	TGTGCCAGCAGCTCCGCAGTACTAGCGTCTTATGAGACCCAGTACTTC	CASSSAVLASYETQYF
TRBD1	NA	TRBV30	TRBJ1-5	TGTGCCTGGAGAGGACAGGGGCCCTACTCATCCCAGCATTTT	CAWRGQGPYSSQHF
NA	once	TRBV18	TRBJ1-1	TGTGCCAGCTCACCGGCGGAGTCGGGCACTGAAGCTTTCTTT	CASSPAESGTEAFF
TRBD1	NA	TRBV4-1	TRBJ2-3	TGCGCCAGCAGCCAAGTGGTTGTGACAGGGCGAGATACGCAGTATTTT	CASSQVVVTGRDTQYF
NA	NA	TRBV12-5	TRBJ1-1	TGTGCTAGTGGTTTGATAGGGGGGAACACTGAAGCTTTCTTT	CASGLIGGNTEAFF
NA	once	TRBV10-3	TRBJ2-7	TGTGCCACCGCCACAGCAACAGGACCCTACGAGCAGTACTTC	CATATATGPYEQYF
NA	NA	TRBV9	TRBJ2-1	TGTGCCAGCAGCGCAGGACTAGGGGGGCAAGAGCAGTTCTTC	CASSAGLGGQEQFF
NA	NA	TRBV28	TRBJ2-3	TGTGCCAGCATAGGGGGCACAGATACGCAGTATTTT	CASIGGTDTQYF
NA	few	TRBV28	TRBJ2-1	TGTGCCAGCAGTTTACTCCAGGGACTCCGATTCTTC	CASSLLQGLRFF
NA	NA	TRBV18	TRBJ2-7	TGTGCCAGCTCACCTCAGCAGGGCGAGCAGTACTTC	CASSPQQGEQYF
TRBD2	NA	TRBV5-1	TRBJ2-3	TGCGCCAGCAGCCTCGGACTAGCGTCCGATACGCAGTATTTT	CASSLGLASDTQYF
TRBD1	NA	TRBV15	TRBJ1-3	TGTGCCACCAGCAGAGCGAGACAGGGGGGTAACTCTGGAAACACCATATATTTT	CATSRARQGGNSGNTIYF
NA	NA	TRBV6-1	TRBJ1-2	TGTGCCACCGGGAAGGGGACAACCTGGGGCTACACCTTC	CATGKGTTWGYTF
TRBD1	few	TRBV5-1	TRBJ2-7	TGCGCCAGTGCCACAGGGGGGTCCGAGCAGTACTTC	CASATGGSEQYF